This note documents a single T cell receptor beta chain sequence. Its antigen has not been determined. The record has no base qualities; no much larger clone is one base away. The immunoSEQ Assay, a bias-controlled multiplex PCR, was used to amplify TCRbeta CDR3 regions from genomic DNA. On the authors' methods: Within the assay, amplification of reference gene primers was used to estimate how many nucleated cells each sample contained. Sequence reads were collapsed and filtered to measure the absolute abundance of every unique TCRbeta CDR3 rearrangement. For each sample, productive Simpson clonality was calculated as the square root of Simpson's diversity index across productive rearrangements. Held by TCRdb, this immuneACCESS table contains in-frame sequences only and omits some clones. Under half of the omission traces to an unresolved V gene where checked; the cause of the rest is unknown. V, J and clone size derive from that table, while D and trimming were established from the DNA sequence. The sample data list about 250,000 clones, and 86% of these were observed just once. The ten largest account for approximately 5.5% of the sample.

In Seattle, one collaborating source enrolled patients while the infection was active and tracked those patients longitudinally over the course of disease. Whole blood was collected in K2EDTA tubes by collaborating institutions according to the institutions' own protocols. For TCRbeta analysis, collaborators shipped samples in one of three forms: frozen whole blood, isolated PBMCs, or DNA extracted from either of those sample types. The germline V gene encodes CDR1 PRHDT and CDR2 FYEKMQ (reference sequence). The V and J ends are trimmed by 3 bases and 4 bases, leaving 9 bases between them. The CDR3, from cysteine to phenylalanine, totals 14 residues. The read is trimmed to its CDR3 DNA, 42 bases read in frame from base 1. This entry is derived from a study of blood T cell repertoires in COVID-19 (dated by TCRdb to the early 2020s). Turning to the overall study: Samples covering the acute and convalescent phases of COVID-19 were provided by collaborators in the United States, Italy and Spain. The material from the prospective study consisted of cDNA or gDNA derived from T cells, B-cell-depleted T cells, or PBMCs. The dataset comprised deeply sampled blood TCRbeta repertoires from subjects exposed to, actively infected with, or recovered from COVID-19. A freely available public database, intended as a resource for researchers studying the immune response to SARS-CoV-2, is where the repertoires were released. Samples were obtained from the ongoing ImmuneRACE study (first 160 participants) and from roughly 1,300 subjects provided by 6 global collaborators. The sample metadata nearly always contained a de-identified subject ID, COVID-19 status, age in years and sex. HLA class I and class II types, where available, came from metadata supplied by the sample provider rather than from assay-based typing. Overall study outcomes, separate from this receptor: The amount of clinical and demographic metadata varied by source and participant and was provided uncurated.

This TCR was recovered from a woman aged 80 or older with COVID-19, enrolled during active disease. The sequenced material came from peripheral blood. In this chain, TRBV13 is recombined with TRBJ2-2, with the D gene uncertain. The CDR3 is CASSFRHITGELFF. Here is the DNA: TGTGCCAGCAGCTTTAGACACATCACCGGGGAGCTGTTTTTT.